This T cell receptor (beta chain) was found in a study of shared clonotypes between healthy human individuals. The healthy adult donors were HIV-negative and reported no recent acute infections or vaccinations. In regard to this clone: The germline gene is not matched at one end of the junction; a read error may be the cause.

There are 14 residues in the CDR3. Germline loops: CDR1 MGHDK, CDR2 SYGVNS. Here immunoSEQ multiplex PCR was the method, and the copy in TCRdb shows in-frame clones only, minus some. This sample carries roughly 2 million clones, approximately 94% of them seen once, and the ten largest clones take around 0.13%. The J gene is TRBJ2-7, the V gene TRBV25-1; tentative D call: TRBD1 (6 bases). The sample comprised naive CD4+ T cells sorted from blood. Regarding subset: CD45RA+ positively selected. The sequence was collected from a man aged 18 to 30 in good health. The CDR3 bases are TGTGCCAGCAGTGAAGGAGATGGGGGCGACGAACAGTACTTC. It yields the protein CASSEGDGGDEQYF.